The 23 T cell receptor beta chains below were found in one sample sequenced in a study of T cells in Graves' hyperthyroidism and ophthalmopathy. TCR beta CDR3 regions were amplified from RNA. First-round RT-PCR with HTBI primers amplified the TCR CDR3 region. MiXCR was run by TCRdb on the multiplex PCR reads, yielding one entry per CDR3 protein. Altogether about 320,000 distinct CDR3 sequences are present, around 17% being singletons, with the ten largest covering around 34%. Material: blood. Every receptor here comes from a man younger than 45 with Graves' hyperthyroidism.

This clonotype was observed a handful of times. The V gene is TRBV6-1, the J gene TRBJ2-7, with TRBD1 as a possible D gene (5 bases). CDR3 length: 12 residues. Germline V lookup: CDR1 MNHNS, CDR2 SASEGT. Trimming stripped 5 bases from V and 3 bases from J, with 8 bases between. The CDR3 is CASSKGFYEQYF. The CDR3, as DNA: TGTGCCAGCAGTAAGGGGTTCTACGAGCAGTACTTC.

There are a few counts of this clonotype. The J gene is TRBJ2-1, the V gene TRBV25-1, with 7 nucleotides matching TRBD2. This CDR3 has 15 residues. Germline CDR1 reads MGHDK; CDR2 reads SYGVNS. V shed 7 bases, J shed 2 bases, and the junction held 8 bases outside the gene matches. CDR3 sequence reads: CASNNRDYPYNEQFF. CDR3 sequence (DNA): TGTGCCAGCAATAACCGGGACTACCCCTACAATGAGCAGTTCTTC.

This clonotype has a count of ten or more. The chain carries TRBV11-2 and TRBJ1-1, with 11 positions matching TRBD1. The CDR3 contains 16 residues. V lost 5 bases and J lost 10; bases outside the gene matches: 15. CDR1 is SGHAT, CDR2 FQNNGV, per germline. CDR3 in amino acids: CASSGERTGGRPGAFF. The CDR3 region has the DNA TGTGCCAGCAGCGGCGAACGGACAGGGGGCAGGCCCGGAGCTTTCTTT.

The chain couples TRBV20-1 to TRBJ2-7; no definite D call. V was trimmed by 4 bases and J by 2 bases, leaving 15 bases between them. The CDR3 length is 14 residues. Germline CDR1 and CDR2: DFQATT and SNEGSKA (reference sequence). CDR3 region: CSATPPQVAYEQYF. CDR3 sequence (DNA): TGCAGTGCTACCCCCCCTCAGGTAGCCTACGAGCAGTACTTC.

This clonotype has ten or more counts. The rearrangement joins TRBV27 to TRBJ2-5; D may correspond to TRBD1 or TRBD2 (6 bases each). V lost 1 base, J lost 2 bases, and 8 bases lay in between. Per germline, CDR1 MNHEY and CDR2 SMNVEV (reference sequence). The CDR3 spans 14 residues. The CDR3 DNA sequence: TGTGCCAGCAGTTTATGGGGGGCACAAGAGACCCAGTACTTC. It yields the protein CASSLWGAQETQYF.

This sequence joins TRBV5-1 and TRBJ2-1; TRBD2 matches at 15 bases. In germline, CDR1 is SGHRS, CDR2 YFSETQ. CDR3 length: 17 amino acids. V was clipped by 3 bases and J by 6 bases; unmatched bases: 7. CDR3 protein: CASSWTSGRALSNEQFF. CDR3 sequence (DNA): TGCGCCAGCAGCTGGACTAGCGGGAGGGCCCTTAGCAATGAGCAGTTCTTC.

This clonotype came up many times. This chain connects TRBV7-6 to TRBJ2-3; 7 positions agree with TRBD2. This CDR3 is 16 amino acids long. The V gene end was trimmed by 3 bases and the J gene end by 4 bases; junction bases not matched to a gene: 10. Per germline, CDR1 SGHVS and CDR2 FNYEAQ. CDR3 sequence reads: CASSLPWSSGADTQYF. DNA for the CDR3: TGTGCCAGCAGCTTGCCATGGTCTAGCGGAGCAGATACGCAGTATTTT.

This clonotype showed up just once. A clone one base away is much larger, so this may be a read error. The genes are TRBV7-9 and TRBJ1-1; D is undetermined. The CDR3 runs 16 residues. Trimming took off 1 base at V and 3 bases at J, with 15 bases between the two ends. CDR1 is SEHNR, CDR2 FQNEAQ, per germline (reference sequence). The CDR3 region is CASSLELVRRDTEAFF. In nucleotides, the CDR3 is TGTGCCAGCAGCTTAGAGTTAGTAAGGAGAGACACTGAAGCTTTCTTT.

The chain uses TRBV7-3 and TRBJ2-7, with 12 bases matching TRBD2. Looked up from germline, CDR1 is SGHTA and CDR2 is FQGTGA. This CDR3 is 18 amino acids long. Losses at the gene ends were 1 base for V and 2 bases for J; bases not matched to a gene: 9. The CDR3 nucleotides are TGTGCCAGCAGCTTAAAGGGCACAACTAGCGGGAGGCCCTACGAGCAGTACTTC. It is translated as CASSLKGTTSGRPYEQYF.

This clonotype was counted many times. This sequence may be a read error, since a much larger clone differs from it by one base. The rearrangement links TRBV11-2 to TRBJ2-3, with 11 bases aligning to TRBD2. V dropped 5 bases and J dropped 2; count of bases not matched to a gene: 6. This CDR3 has 16 residues. The germline gives CDR1 SGHAT, CDR2 FQNNGV. The CDR3 sequence: CASSDRLAGFTDTQYF. CDR3 coding DNA: TGTGCCAGCAGCGACAGACTAGCGGGGTTCACAGATACGCAGTATTTT.

The V gene is TRBV20-1, the J gene TRBJ1-1, with D hard to call. The CDR3 covers 14 residues. Deletions cut 0 bases from V and 3 bases from J, with 11 bases between. Looked up from germline, CDR1 is DFQATT and CDR2 is SNEGSKA (reference sequence). Here the CDR3 reads CSARDPREDTEAFF. CDR3 DNA sequence: TGCAGTGCTAGAGATCCCCGAGAGGACACTGAAGCTTTCTTT.

This clonotype was counted a few times. The J gene is TRBJ2-7, the V gene TRBV3-1; D is possibly TRBD1 or TRBD2 (5 bases each). Trimming stripped 4 bases from V and 5 bases from J, with 18 bases between. In germline, CDR1 is LGHDT, CDR2 YNNKEL (reference sequence). The length of the CDR3 is 15 residues. The CDR3 spells CASSLPGGGGDEQYF. The DNA of the CDR3 is TGTGCCAGCAGCCTCCCAGGAGGTGGGGGAGACGAGCAGTACTTC.

This clonotype has a count of ten or more. The chain is built from TRBV29-1 and TRBJ2-3; 10 bases are shared with TRBD2. CDR1 SQVTM and CDR2 ANQGSEA come from the germline V gene. Trimming cost V 6 bases and J 0 bases; bases outside gene matches: 6. The CDR3 covers 15 residues. The CDR3 nucleotides read TGCAGCGTGGTTCGACTAGCGGGCAGCACAGATACGCAGTATTTT. This codes for CSVVRLAGSTDTQYF.

The V and J genes are TRBV7-2 and TRBJ2-1, with D perhaps TRBD2 (5 bases). Germline lookup yields CDR1 SGHTA and CDR2 FQGNSA. This CDR3 spans 14 amino acids. V was shortened by 5 bases and J by 4 bases, with 12 bases between the two germline ends. The CDR3 loop is CASSQLVRYNEQFF. The CDR3 DNA reads as TGTGCCAGCAGCCAACTAGTAAGGTACAATGAGCAGTTCTTC.

In this sample, this clonotype turned up a few times. The chain uses TRBV7-3 and TRBJ2-3; 9 nucleotides match TRBD2. CDR1 is SGHTA, CDR2 FQGTGA, per germline. The CDR3 spans 15 residues. Trimming took 4 bases from V and 1 from J; bases not matched to a gene: 3. The CDR3 protein is CASSSAGGGTDTQYF. The CDR3 DNA is TGTGCCAGCAGCTCGGCGGGAGGGGGCACAGATACGCAGTATTTT.

This clonotype has ten or more counts. The V gene is TRBV7-9, the J gene TRBJ2-1, with 9 bases aligning to TRBD2. Per germline, CDR1 SEHNR and CDR2 FQNEAQ (reference sequence). V trimming: 6 bases; J trimming: 7 bases; junction bases outside the gene matches: 7. The CDR3 sequence is 14 residues long. CDR3 sequence reads: CASSLAGRGNEQFF. CDR3 coding DNA: TGTGCCAGCAGTCTAGCGGGAAGGGGAAATGAGCAGTTCTTC. The entire variable domain, with the rest obtained from reference TRBV7-9 and TRBJ2-1, is as follows: DTGVSQNPRHKITKRGQNVTFRCDPISEHNRLYWYRQTLGQGPEFLTYFQNEAQLEKSRLLSDRFSAERPKGSFSTLEIQRTEQGDSAMYLCASSLAGRGNEQFFGPGTRLTVL.

This clonotype was seen ten or more times. The genes are TRBV5-1 and TRBJ1-3, with D maybe TRBD1 (5 bases). Germline values: CDR1 SGHRS, CDR2 YFSETQ. This CDR3 spans 14 amino acids. V lost 2 bases and J 3 bases, leaving 9 bases between the germline ends. This CDR3 is CASSFGDGGNTIYF. The CDR3 bases are TGCGCCAGCAGCTTTGGGGACGGTGGAAACACCATATATTTT.

This clonotype was observed many times. The chain uses TRBV12-3 or TRBV12-4 and TRBJ1-1; 10 nucleotides agree with TRBD1. This CDR3 region has 15 residues. V dropped 0 bases and J dropped 4; count of bases not matched to a gene: 2. CDR3 residues: CASSLAGTGATEAFF. In DNA, the CDR3 is TGTGCCAGCAGTTTAGCGGGGACAGGGGCCACTGAAGCTTTCTTT.

Worth noting for this clonotype: At one boundary the junction diverges from the germline segment, which might be a read error. The chain links TRBV18 to TRBJ1-1; D is ambiguous. Germline V gives CDR1 KGHSH, CDR2 LQKENI. This CDR3 contains 14 residues. The CDR3 DNA reads TGTGCCAGCTCACGGGGTGGCTTGCTCACTGAAGCTTCCTTT. Encoded protein: CASSRGGLLTEASF.

This chain uses TRBV4-2 with TRBJ2-2; the D gene is possibly TRBD2 (7 bases). The CDR3 is 17 residues long. In germline, CDR1 is LGHNA, CDR2 YNFKEQ. The V end lost 4 bases, the J end lost 1 base, and 16 bases lay between the germline ends. CDR3: CASSRGGGGLNTGELFF. The CDR3 DNA is TGTGCCAGCAGCCGGGGGGGGGGCGGCCTGAACACCGGGGAGCTGTTTTTT.

This clonotype has a count of ten or more. J is TRBJ1-2 and V is TRBV6-6; unclear D gene. V dropped 2 bases and J dropped 2 bases, with 12 bases sitting between them. The CDR3 extends over 15 amino acids. Germline lookup yields CDR1 MNHNY and CDR2 SVGAGI (reference sequence). CDR3 nucleotide sequence: TGTGCCAGCAGTTACGCCCCAGCGAGCAACTATGGCTACACCTTC. Protein product: CASSYAPASNYGYTF.

The V and J genes are TRBV29-1 and TRBJ2-1; the D gene is possibly TRBD1 (6 bases). CDR3 length: 16 residues. The germline CDR1 and CDR2 sequences are SQVTM and ANQGSEA. Deletions cut 2 bases from V and 4 bases from J, with 18 bases between. This CDR3 is CSVESLTGLLYNEQFF. DNA for the CDR3: TGCAGCGTTGAATCCCTGACAGGTTTATTATACAATGAGCAGTTCTTC.

Many counts were recorded for this clonotype. The V gene is TRBV5-8, the J gene TRBJ2-2; D is unclear. Trimming shortened V by 2 bases and J by 0 bases, and 14 bases separated the two germline ends. Germline lookup yields CDR1 SGHTS and CDR2 YDEGEE. The CDR3 has 17 amino acids. CDR3 region: CASSFRILRTNTGELFF. The CDR3 DNA sequence: TGTGCCAGCAGCTTCCGGATACTCCGAACGAACACCGGGGAGCTGTTTTTT.